The present TCR beta chain was sequenced within a study of T cell changes during pregnancy in multiple sclerosis. The junction had 10 bases not matched to a gene; V was cut back by 4 bases and J by 9 bases. Germline values: CDR1 SGDLS, CDR2 YYNGEE. The CDR3 runs to 17 residues. This table comes from immunoSEQ multiplex PCR, and its TCRdb copy is limited to in-frame clones, with some not included. The data show approximately 60,000 clones, around 92% seen once. The sample consisted of peripheral blood, taken in the first trimester of pregnancy. The chain employs TRBV9 and TRBJ2-1; TRBD2 matches 16 bases. This receptor was identified in a female donor with multiple sclerosis, enrolled in a pregnancy study. The CDR3 is CASSQLGLAGGPSEQFF. As DNA, the CDR3 is TGTGCCAGCAGCCAGTTGGGACTAGCGGGAGGGCCCTCTGAGCAGTTCTTC.